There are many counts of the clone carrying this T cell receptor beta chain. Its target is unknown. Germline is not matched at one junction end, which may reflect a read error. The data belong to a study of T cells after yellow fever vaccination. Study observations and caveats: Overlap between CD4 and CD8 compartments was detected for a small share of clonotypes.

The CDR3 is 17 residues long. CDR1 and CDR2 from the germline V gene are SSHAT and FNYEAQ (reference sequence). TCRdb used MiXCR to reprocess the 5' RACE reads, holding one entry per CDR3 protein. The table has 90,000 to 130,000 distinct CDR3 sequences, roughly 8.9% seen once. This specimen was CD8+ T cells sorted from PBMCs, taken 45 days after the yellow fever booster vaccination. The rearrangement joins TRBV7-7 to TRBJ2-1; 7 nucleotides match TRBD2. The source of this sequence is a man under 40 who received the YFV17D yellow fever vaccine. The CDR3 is CASSLALGLAELDEQFF. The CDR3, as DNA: TGTGCTAGCAGCTTAGCGCTCGGCCTAGCGGAATTGGATGAGCAGTTCTTC.